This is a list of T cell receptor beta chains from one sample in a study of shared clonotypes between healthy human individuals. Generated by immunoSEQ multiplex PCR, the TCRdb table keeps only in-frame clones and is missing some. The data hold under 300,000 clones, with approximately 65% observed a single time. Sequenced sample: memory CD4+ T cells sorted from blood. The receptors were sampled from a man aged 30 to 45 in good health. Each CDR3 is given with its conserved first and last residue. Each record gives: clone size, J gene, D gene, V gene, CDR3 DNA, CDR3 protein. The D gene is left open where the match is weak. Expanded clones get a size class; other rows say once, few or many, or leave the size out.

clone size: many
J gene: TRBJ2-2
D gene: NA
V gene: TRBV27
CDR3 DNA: TGTGCCAGCAGTTTATTCGGGGAGCTGTTTTTT
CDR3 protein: CASSLFGELFF

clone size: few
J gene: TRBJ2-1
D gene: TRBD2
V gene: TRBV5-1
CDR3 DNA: TGCGCCAGCTCCTCTAGCGGGACGAGTATCAATGAGCAGTTCTTC
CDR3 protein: CASSSSGTSINEQFF

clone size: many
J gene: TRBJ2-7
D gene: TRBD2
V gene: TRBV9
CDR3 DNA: TGTGCCAGCAGCGTAAGTGCTAGCGGGAGTTCCGAGCAGTACTTC
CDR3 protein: CASSVSASGSSEQYF

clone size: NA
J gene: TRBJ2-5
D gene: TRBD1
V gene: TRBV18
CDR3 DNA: TGTGCCAGCTCACCACTGGCAGGGGGCACGGAGACCCAGTACTTC
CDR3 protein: CASSPLAGGTETQYF

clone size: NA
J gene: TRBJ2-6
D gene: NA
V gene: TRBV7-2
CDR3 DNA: TGTGCCAGCAGCTTGCAGGTGTCTGGGGCCAACGTCCTGACTTTC
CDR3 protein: CASSLQVSGANVLTF

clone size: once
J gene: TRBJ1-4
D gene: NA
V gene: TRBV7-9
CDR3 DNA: TGTGCCAGCAGATCCAGGGGTCCTAATGAAAAACTGTTTTTT
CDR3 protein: CASRSRGPNEKLFF

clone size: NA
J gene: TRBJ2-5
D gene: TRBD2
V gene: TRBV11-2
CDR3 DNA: TGTGCCAGCAGGCTAGCGGGAGAGACCCAGTACTTC
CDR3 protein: CASRLAGETQYF

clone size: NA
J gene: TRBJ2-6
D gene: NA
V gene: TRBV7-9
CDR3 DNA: TGTGCCAGCAGCTCCCGCTATCCAGGACAGCCCTCTGGGGCCAACGTCCTGACTTTC
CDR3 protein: CASSSRYPGQPSGANVLTF

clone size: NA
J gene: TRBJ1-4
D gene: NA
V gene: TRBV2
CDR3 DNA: TGTGCCAGCAGTGACGGTTATGAAAAACTGTTTTTT
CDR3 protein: CASSDGYEKLFF

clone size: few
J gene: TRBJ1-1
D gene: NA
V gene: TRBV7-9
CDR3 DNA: TGTGCCAGCAGCTACCCCGACAGGTCGGTGGGGGACACTGAAGCTTTCTTT
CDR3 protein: CASSYPDRSVGDTEAFF

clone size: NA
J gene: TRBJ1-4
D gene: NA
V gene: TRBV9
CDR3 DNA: TGTGCCAGCAGCCCCTCCGGGGTGGGTTATGAAAAACTGTTTTTT
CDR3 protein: CASSPSGVGYEKLFF

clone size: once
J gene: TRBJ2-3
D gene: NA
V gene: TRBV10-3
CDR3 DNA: TGTGCCATCAGTGCCCCGGGGCTCAGCACAGATACGCAGTATTTT
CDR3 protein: CAISAPGLSTDTQYF

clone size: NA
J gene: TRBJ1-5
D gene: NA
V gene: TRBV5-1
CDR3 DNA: TGCGCCAGCAGCCCGGGTGCAGGAGTAGGACAGCCCCAGCATTTT
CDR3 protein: CASSPGAGVGQPQHF

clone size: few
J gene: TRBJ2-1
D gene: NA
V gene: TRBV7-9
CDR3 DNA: TGTGCCAGCAGCCGGGACTTAATCCTCTACAATGAGCAGTTCTTC
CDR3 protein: CASSRDLILYNEQFF

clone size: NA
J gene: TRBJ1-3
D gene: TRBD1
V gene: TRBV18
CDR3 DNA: TGTGCCAGCTCACCGGACAGGCCACTCTCTGGAAACACCATATATTTT
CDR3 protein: CASSPDRPLSGNTIYF

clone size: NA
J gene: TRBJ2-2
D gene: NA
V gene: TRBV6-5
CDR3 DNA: TGTGCCAGCAGTTACTCGAATTACCCCGGGGAGCTGTTTTTT
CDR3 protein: CASSYSNYPGELFF

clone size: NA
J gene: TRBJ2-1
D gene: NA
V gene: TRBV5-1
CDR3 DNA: TGCGCCAGCAGCTTGGGATGGGCGGCGCCCGAGCAGTTCTTC
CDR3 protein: CASSLGWAAPEQFF

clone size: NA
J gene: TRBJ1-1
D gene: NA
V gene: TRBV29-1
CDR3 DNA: TGCAGCGTCCGATCACAGGGTTATCGGGTGAACACTGAAGCTTTCTTT
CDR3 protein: CSVRSQGYRVNTEAFF

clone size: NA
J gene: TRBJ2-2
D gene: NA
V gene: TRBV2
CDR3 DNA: TGTGCCAGCAGTGAAGCGCGTTCCTCGGCCGCGAACACCGGGGAGCTGTTTTTT
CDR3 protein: CASSEARSSAANTGELFF

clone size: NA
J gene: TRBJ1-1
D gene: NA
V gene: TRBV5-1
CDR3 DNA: TGCGCCAGCAGCGCCATCCAGGGGTTGAACACTGAAGCTTTCTTT
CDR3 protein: CASSAIQGLNTEAFF

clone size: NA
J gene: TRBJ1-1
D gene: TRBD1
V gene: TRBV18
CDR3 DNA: TGTGCCAGCTCACCAGAGGGCAGGGGGAATGCCCCAGCTTTCTTT
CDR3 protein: CASSPEGRGNAPAFF

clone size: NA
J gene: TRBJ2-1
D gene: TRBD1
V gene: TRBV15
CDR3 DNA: TGTGCCACCAGCAGCCGGGACAGGGGGCTCAATGAGCAGTTCTTC
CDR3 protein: CATSSRDRGLNEQFF

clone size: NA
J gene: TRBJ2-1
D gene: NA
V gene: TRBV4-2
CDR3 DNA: TGTGCCAGCAGCCAAGATAGACTCGCCAATGAGCAGTTCTTC
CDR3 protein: CASSQDRLANEQFF

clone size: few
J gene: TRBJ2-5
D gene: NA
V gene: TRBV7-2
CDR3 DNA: TGTGCCAGCACCGGTGGCGCCCAAGAGACCCAGTACTTC
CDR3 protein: CASTGGAQETQYF

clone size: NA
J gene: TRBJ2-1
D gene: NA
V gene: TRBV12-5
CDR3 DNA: TGTGCTAGTGGTTTGGGGGGTGCGGTTGAGCAGTTCTTC
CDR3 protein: CASGLGGAVEQFF

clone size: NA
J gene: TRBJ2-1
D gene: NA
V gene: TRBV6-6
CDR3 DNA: TGTGCCAGCAGGGGCAATGAGCAGTTCTTC
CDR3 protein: CASRGNEQFF

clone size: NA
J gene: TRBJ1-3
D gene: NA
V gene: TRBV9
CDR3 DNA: TGTGCCAGCAGCGTAGGGCCTGGGGGGATGAGAAACACCATATATTTT
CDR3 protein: CASSVGPGGMRNTIYF

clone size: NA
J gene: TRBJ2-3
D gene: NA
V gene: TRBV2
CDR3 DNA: TGTGCCAGCAGTGAATTAGGCCACGGTACGCAGTATTTT
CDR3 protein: CASSELGHGTQYF

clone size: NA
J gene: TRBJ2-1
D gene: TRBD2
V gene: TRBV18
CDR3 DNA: TGTGCCAGCTCACCGGGACTAGCGGGAGTAGCTGAGCAGTTCTTC
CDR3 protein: CASSPGLAGVAEQFF

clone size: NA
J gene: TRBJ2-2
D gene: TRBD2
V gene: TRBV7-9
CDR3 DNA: TGTGCCAGCAGCCGACTAGCAGCCACCGGGGAGCTGTTTTTT
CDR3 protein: CASSRLAATGELFF

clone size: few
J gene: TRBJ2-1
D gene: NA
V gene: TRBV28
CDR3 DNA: TGTGCCAGCAGTTCCCCGATTGAGCAGTTCTTC
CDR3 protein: CASSSPIEQFF

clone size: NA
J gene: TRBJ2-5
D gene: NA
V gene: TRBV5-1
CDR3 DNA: TGCGCCAGCGCTCCCCTGCCACAGGTTCAAGAGACCCAGTACTTC
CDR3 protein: CASAPLPQVQETQYF

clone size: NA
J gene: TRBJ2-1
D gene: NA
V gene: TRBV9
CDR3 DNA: TGTGCCAGCAGCCAAACAACGGGGATACCTTACAATGAGCAGTTCTTC
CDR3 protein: CASSQTTGIPYNEQFF

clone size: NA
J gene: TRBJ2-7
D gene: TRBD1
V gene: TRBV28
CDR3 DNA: TGTGCCAGTATACCGGGACAGGGTTACGAGCAGTACTTC
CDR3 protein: CASIPGQGYEQYF

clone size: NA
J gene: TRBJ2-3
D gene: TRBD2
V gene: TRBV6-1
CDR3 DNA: TGTGCCAGCAGTGAACCCACTAGCGGGAAAACAGATACGCAGTATTTT
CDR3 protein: CASSEPTSGKTDTQYF

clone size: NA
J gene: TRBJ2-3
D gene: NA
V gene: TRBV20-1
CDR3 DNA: TGCAGTGCAAGACCTAGGGATACGCAGTATTTT
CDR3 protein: CSARPRDTQYF

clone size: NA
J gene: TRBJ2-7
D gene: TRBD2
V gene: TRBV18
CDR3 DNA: TGTGCCAGCTCACCACTAGCGGGATCCCACGAGCAGTACTTC
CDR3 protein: CASSPLAGSHEQYF

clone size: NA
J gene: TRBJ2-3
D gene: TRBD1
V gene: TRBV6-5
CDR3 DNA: TGTGCCAGTAGCGCCGGGACAGCGGCGGATACGCAGTATTTT
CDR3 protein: CASSAGTAADTQYF

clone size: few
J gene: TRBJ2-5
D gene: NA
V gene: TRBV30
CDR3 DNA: TGTGCCTGGAGTGTACAAGGGCAATGGGAGACCCAGTACTTC
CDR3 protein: CAWSVQGQWETQYF

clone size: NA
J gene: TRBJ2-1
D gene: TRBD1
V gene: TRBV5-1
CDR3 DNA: TGCGCCAGCAGCTTCCAGGGGGACCCCTACAATGAGCAGTTCTTC
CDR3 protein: CASSFQGDPYNEQFF

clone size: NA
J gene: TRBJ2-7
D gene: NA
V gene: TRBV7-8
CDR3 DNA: TGTGCCAGCAGCCGTACCACAGGGAGCTCCTACGAGCAGTACTTC
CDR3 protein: CASSRTTGSSYEQYF

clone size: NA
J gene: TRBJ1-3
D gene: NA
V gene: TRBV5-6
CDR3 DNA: TGTGCCAGCAGCCTCTGGGTGGGGATCGCTGGAAACACCATATATTTT
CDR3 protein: CASSLWVGIAGNTIYF

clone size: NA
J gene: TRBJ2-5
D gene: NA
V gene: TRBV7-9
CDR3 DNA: TGTGCCAGCTCACCTGACACAGACCAAGAGACCCAGTACTTC
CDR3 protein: CASSPDTDQETQYF

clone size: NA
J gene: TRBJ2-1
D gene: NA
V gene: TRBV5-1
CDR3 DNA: TGCGCCAGCAGCTTGAGCTGGGGGACACAGAGGTTCTTC
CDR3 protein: CASSLSWGTQRFF

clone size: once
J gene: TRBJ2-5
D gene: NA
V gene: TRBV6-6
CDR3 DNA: TGTGCCAGCAGTGCGACTAGGTGGGAGACCCAGTACTTC
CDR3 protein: CASSATRWETQYF

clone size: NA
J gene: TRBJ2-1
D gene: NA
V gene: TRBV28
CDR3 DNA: TGTGCCAGCAGTTTTATAGGTTTAGCCCAGAATGAGCAGTTCTTC
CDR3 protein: CASSFIGLAQNEQFF